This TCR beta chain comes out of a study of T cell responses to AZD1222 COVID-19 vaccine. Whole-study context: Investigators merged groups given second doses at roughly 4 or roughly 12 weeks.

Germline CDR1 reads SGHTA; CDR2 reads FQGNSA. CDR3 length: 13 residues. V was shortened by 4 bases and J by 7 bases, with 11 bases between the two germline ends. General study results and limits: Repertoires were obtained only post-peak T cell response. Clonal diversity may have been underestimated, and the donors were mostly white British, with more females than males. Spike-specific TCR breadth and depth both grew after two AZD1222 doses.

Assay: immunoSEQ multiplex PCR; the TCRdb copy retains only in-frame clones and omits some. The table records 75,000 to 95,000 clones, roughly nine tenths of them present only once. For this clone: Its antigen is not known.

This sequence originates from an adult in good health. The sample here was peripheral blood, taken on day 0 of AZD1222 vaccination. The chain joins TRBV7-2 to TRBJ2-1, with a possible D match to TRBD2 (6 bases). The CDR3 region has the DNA TGTGCCAGCAGCTGGGGGACTGTGAATGAGCAGTTCTTC. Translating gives CASSWGTVNEQFF.